This TCR beta chain was observed in a study of Ad26.COV2.S vaccination and SARS-CoV-2 variants. The method was immunoSEQ multiplex PCR; TCRdb's version includes in-frame clones alone and lacks a portion of them. The sample lists hundreds of thousands of clones; over 75% were seen once. Treatment meaning: 19 received Ad26.COV2.S at low or high dose, single or two shots; 5 received placebo; per-sample allocation not given. After the first vaccine or placebo injection, samples were drawn on day 63. Germline V gives CDR1 SGHRS, CDR2 YFSETQ. V lost 3 bases to trimming and J lost 1 base, with 16 bases between them. The CDR3 has 16 residues.

Sequences were derived from peripheral blood, sampled in a trial of Ad26.COV2.S vaccine versus placebo. The sequence derives from a person aged 18-65 years who received the Ad26.COV2.S COVID-19 vaccine or a placebo. This chain uses TRBV5-1 with TRBJ2-5; perhaps TRBD1 as D (7 bases). The CDR3 here is CASSWGAGGPQETQYF. CDR3 nucleotides: TGCGCCAGCAGCTGGGGGGCAGGGGGTCCCCAAGAGACCCAGTACTTC.